Below are 3 T cell receptor beta chains sequenced from a single sample in a study of cytomegalovirus exposure and HLA in healthy donors. Primers included in the PCR were 60 Vbeta and 13 Jbeta primers. Clones were read by immunoSEQ multiplex PCR, and TCRdb kept only the in-frame ones, dropping some. The sample lists 150,000 to 200,000 clones; around 75% were seen once. The sequenced material came from PBMCs. These receptors all come from a woman between 45 and 65 years old in good health and CMV-seronegative.

CDR3: CAAQRASRYYNEQFF. Written as DNA, the CDR3 is TGTGCCGCCCAGCGGGCTAGCCGCTACTACAATGAGCAGTTCTTC. The chain is built from TRBV6-5 and TRBJ2-1; TRBD2 might be the D (6 bases). This CDR3 contains 15 residues. With 11 bases removed from V and 3 bases from J, the gap between germline ends came to 20 bases. Germline assignment: CDR1 MNHEY and CDR2 SVGAGI.

The V and J genes are TRBV11-3 and TRBJ2-7; 7 bases line up with TRBD1. The germline gives CDR1 SGHNT, CDR2 YENEEA. The CDR3 is 15 residues long. The ends lost 4 bases at V and 2 bases at J; junction bases unmatched: 8. Here the CDR3 reads CASSSRTGPTYEQYF. The CDR3 coding sequence is TGTGCCAGCAGCTCCCGGACAGGCCCTACCTACGAGCAGTACTTC.

This clone appeared a few times. The chain uses TRBV7-2 and TRBJ2-7; possibly TRBD1 for D (7 bases). Per germline, CDR1 SGHTA and CDR2 FQGNSA. The V and J ends lost 6 bases and 4 bases respectively, with 13 bases between them. The CDR3 contains 13 residues. The CDR3 protein is CASSSQGGYEQYF. Written as DNA, the CDR3 is TGTGCCAGCAGTTCGCAGGGGGGATACGAGCAGTACTTC.